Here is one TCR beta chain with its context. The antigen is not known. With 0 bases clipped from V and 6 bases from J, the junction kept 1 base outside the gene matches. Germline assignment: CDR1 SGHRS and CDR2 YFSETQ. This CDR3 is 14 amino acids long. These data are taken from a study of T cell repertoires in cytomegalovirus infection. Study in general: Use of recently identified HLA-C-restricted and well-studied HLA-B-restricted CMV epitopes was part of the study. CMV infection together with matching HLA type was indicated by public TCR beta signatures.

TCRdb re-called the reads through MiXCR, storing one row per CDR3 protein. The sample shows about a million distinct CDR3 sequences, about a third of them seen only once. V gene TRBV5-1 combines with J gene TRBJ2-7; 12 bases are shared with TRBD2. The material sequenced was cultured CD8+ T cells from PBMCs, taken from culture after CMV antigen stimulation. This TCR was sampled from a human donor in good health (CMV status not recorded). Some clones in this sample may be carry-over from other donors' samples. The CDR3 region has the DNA TGCGCCAGCAGCTTGGCGGGACTAGCGGGCGAGCAGTACTTC. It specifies CASSLAGLAGEQYF.